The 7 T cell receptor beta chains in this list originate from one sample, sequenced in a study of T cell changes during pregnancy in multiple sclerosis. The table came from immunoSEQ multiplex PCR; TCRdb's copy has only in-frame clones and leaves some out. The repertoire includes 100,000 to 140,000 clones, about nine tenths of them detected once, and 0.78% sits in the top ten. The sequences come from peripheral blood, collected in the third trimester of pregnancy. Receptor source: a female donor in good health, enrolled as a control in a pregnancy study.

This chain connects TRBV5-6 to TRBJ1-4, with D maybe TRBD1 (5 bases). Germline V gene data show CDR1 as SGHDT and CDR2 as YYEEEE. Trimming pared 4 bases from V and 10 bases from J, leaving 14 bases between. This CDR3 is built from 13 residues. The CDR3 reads CASSPRDSGKLFF. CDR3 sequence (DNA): TGTGCCAGCAGCCCTAGAGACAGTGGAAAACTGTTTTTT.

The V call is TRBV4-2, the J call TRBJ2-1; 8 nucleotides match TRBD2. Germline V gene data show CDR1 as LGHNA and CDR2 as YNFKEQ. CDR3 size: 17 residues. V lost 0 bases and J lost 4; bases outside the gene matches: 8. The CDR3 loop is CASSQDPGSGEYNEQFF. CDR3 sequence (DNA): TGTGCCAGCAGCCAAGATCCCGGTAGCGGGGAATACAATGAGCAGTTCTTC.

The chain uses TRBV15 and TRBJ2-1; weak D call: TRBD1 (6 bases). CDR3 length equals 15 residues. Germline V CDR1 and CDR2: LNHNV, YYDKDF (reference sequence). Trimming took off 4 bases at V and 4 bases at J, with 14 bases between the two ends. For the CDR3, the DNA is TGTGCCACCAGCATTTTAACGGACAGTTACAATGAGCAGTTCTTC. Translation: CATSILTDSYNEQFF.

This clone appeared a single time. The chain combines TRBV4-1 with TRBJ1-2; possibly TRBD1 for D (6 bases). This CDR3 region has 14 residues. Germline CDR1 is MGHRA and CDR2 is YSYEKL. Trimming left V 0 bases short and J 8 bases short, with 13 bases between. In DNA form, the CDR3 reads TGCGCCAGCAGCCAAGATGCAGGGGCAGGGGGCTACACCTTC. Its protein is CASSQDAGAGGYTF.

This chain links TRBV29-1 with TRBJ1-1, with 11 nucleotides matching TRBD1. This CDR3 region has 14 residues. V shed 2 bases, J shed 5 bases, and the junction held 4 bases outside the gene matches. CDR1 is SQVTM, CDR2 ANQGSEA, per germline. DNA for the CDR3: TGCAGCGTTGAAAAGGGACAGGGGGTAACTGAAGCTTTCTTT. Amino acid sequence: CSVEKGQGVTEAFF.

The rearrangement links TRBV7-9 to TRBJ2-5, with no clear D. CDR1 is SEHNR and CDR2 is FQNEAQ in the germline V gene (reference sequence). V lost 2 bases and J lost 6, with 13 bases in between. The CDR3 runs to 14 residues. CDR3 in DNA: TGTGCCAGCAGCTTAATGGGCCCACCACAGACCCAGTACTTC. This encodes CASSLMGPPQTQYF.

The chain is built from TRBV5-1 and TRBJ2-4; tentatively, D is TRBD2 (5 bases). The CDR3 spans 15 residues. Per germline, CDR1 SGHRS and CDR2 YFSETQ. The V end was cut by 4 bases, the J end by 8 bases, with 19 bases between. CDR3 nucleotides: TGCGCCAGCAGCCTGGAGGCCGGGTTAATAGACATTCAGTACTTC. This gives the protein CASSLEAGLIDIQYF.